This T cell receptor (beta chain) was documented in a study of OX40 agonist ivuxolimab in advanced cancers. Study-level background: The study gave patients intravenous ivuxolimab at 0.01 to 10 mg/kg every 2 weeks. Dose-escalation subjects each had hepatocellular carcinoma, melanoma, renal cell or head and neck cancer.

As concerns this clone: No antigen is known for it.

CDR1 and CDR2 (germline): SNHLY, FYNNEI. With 8 bases removed from V and 1 base from J, the gap between germline ends came to 11 bases. This CDR3 is 13 amino acids long. Only in-frame clones appear in the TCRdb table, and some are missing; sequencing was by immunoSEQ multiplex PCR. The repertoire holds around 70,000 clones, with around 84% as singletons. Notes on the study in general: Clonal expansion by week 6 occurred in CD4+ and CD8+ blood T cells (at 0.1 to 3.0 mg/kg). CD8+ T cells showed, on average, more clonal expansion than CD4+ cells.

The rearrangement links TRBV2 to TRBJ1-1; D call uncertain. The receptor was isolated from an adult with an advanced solid tumor such as melanoma, head and neck, liver or kidney cancer. Sequencing was performed on CD4+ or CD8+ T cells sorted from blood, taken in a trial of the OX40 agonist ivuxolimab. The CDR3 nucleotides read TGTGCCAGCCTTTTCATGGAGAACACTGAAGCTTTCTTT. This codes for CASLFMENTEAFF.